This TCR beta chain came from a study of T cells after yellow fever vaccination (dated by TCRdb to the late 2010s). For context, the study as a whole: The SMART-Seq v4 Ultra Low Input RNA kit was used to prepare libraries from fractions with low cell numbers. To follow T-cell clones before and after both primary and booster YFV17D yellow fever vaccination, bulk TCR alpha and beta repertoires underwent longitudinal sequencing. Two healthy male donors, one aged 18 to 30 and one aged 30 to 40 years, made up the cohort. Blood was collected at multiple timepoints before and after primary and secondary immunization, and bulk PBMC replicates and cell subsets were isolated. Here is what the overall study found, with its caveats: A small share of clonotypes occurred in both CD4 and CD8 compartments, likely arising from convergent recombination. Because abundant contaminating clonotypes from the bulk population could be contained in FACS-sorted repertoires, computational filtering was required. The secondary T-cell response was found to be weaker but faster than the primary response, with a peak reached on day 5 rather than on day 15. Because only two donors were included in the study, the extent to which the findings can be generalized is limited. Most clones expanded after primary vaccination were re-detected after the booster (approximately 96% of CD4 and around nine tenths of CD8), suggesting broad memory maintenance.

This clonotype was picked up a small number of times. The antigen this receptor binds is unknown. The record has no base qualities; no much larger clone is one base away. This sample's treatment or condition label indicates: live attenuated yellow fever vaccine strain. At each blood-draw timepoint, two biological replicates of bulk PBMCs were obtained. PBMCs were isolated from peripheral blood using a standard Ficoll-Paque protocol. TriZol was used to extract RNA from bulk PBMCs, from CD4 and CD8 fractions, and from dextramer-positive and dextramer-negative fractions. Including cysteine and phenylalanine, the CDR3 has 18 amino acids. The read is trimmed to its CDR3 DNA, 54 bases read in frame from base 1. Based on the germline V gene, the CDR1 and CDR2 sequences are SGHTA and FQGNSA. V is reduced by 3 bases and J by 2 bases, leaving a spacing of 21 bases between them. The data were produced on an Illumina NovaSeq 6000. TCR cDNA was synthesized by 5'RACE template switching, through which a universal primer site and unique molecular identifiers were introduced. cDNA synthesis was primed from both the TCR alpha and TCR beta constant segments. Library amplification involved two PCR steps, and the second step added sample barcodes and sequencing adapters. Sequencing of libraries was done on Illumina HiSeq 2500 (2x100 bp) or NovaSeq (2x150 bp). Per the original workflow: MIGEC was used to demultiplex reads and collapse the reads into UMI consensus sequences, and MiXCR was used for V(D)J alignment. Using edgeR on replicate PBMC samples, clonotypes were called vaccine-responding if FDR was below 0.01 and the log2 fold change was above 5 up to day 15. Bulk clonotypes were assigned CD4 or CD8 identity according to which sequenced CD4 or CD8 repertoire held them at higher abundance. TCRdb ran its own pipeline on the public reads, namely fastp trimming at Q25 and MiXCR clone calling, and kept in-frame beta chains. For every CDR3 protein sequence, its rows merge into one entry that carries the most common genes and DNA. The V and J calls come from TCRdb's annotation, not from the publication. The table for this sample lists some 420,000 distinct CDR3 sequences; roughly a sixth of them were counted only once. Around 17% of the sample is taken by the ten largest.

The sample here was PBMCs, taken before the yellow fever booster vaccination. The receptor comes from a man between 18 and 29 years old who received the YFV17D yellow fever vaccine. The sequence is built from TRBV7-2 and TRBJ2-3, with the identity of the D gene unclear. The CDR3 corresponds to CASSFFLRTRLLTDTQYF. The DNA reads TGTGCCAGCAGCTTTTTCTTGAGGACCCGTCTTCTCACAGATACGCAGTATTTT.